These 28 T cell receptor beta chains were sequenced from one sample in a study of T cells after yellow fever vaccination. TCRdb re-called the 5' RACE reads with MiXCR, one entry per CDR3 protein. The table includes tens of thousands of distinct CDR3 sequences, 7.5% to 9% detected once. The specimen was CD8+ T cells sorted from PBMCs, collected on the day of the yellow fever booster vaccination. The receptors stem from a man under 40 who received the YFV17D yellow fever vaccine.

This clonotype was detected only a few times. This rearrangement joins TRBV15 to TRBJ2-7, with D maybe TRBD1 (6 bases). Trimming stripped 2 bases from V and 2 bases from J, with 16 bases between. This CDR3 is 16 amino acids long. Per germline, CDR1 LNHNV and CDR2 YYDKDF (reference sequence). CDR3 in amino acids: CATSRLQDRRTYEQYF. Written as DNA, the CDR3 is TGTGCCACCAGCAGACTTCAAGACAGGCGGACCTACGAGCAGTACTTC.

This clonotype was seen ten or more times. This sequence joins TRBV20-1 and TRBJ2-1; D is possibly TRBD2 (6 bases). Germline assignment: CDR1 DFQATT and CDR2 SNEGSKA (reference sequence). CDR3 length equals 16 residues. The CDR3 loop is CGFPGLTDISYNEQFF. DNA for the CDR3: TGCGGTTTCCCGGGACTTACAGATATCTCCTACAATGAGCAGTTCTTC.

This clonotype was observed many times. The V gene is TRBV20-1, the J gene TRBJ2-7; possible D gene TRBD2, 6 bases. Germline V lookup: CDR1 DFQATT, CDR2 SNEGSKA (reference sequence). The CDR3 length is 14 residues. V dropped 1 base and J dropped 1 base, with 11 bases sitting between them. CDR3 DNA sequence: TGCAGTGCTAGAGCCGAAGGGACTTCCTACGAGCAGTACTTC. Translation: CSARAEGTSYEQYF.

This clonotype occurred a few times. The chain carries TRBV7-8 and TRBJ2-3; 10 nucleotides match TRBD1. V dropped 8 bases and J dropped 0; count of bases not matched to a gene: 5. Germline V gene lookup returns CDR1 SGHVS and CDR2 FQNEAQ. This CDR3 is built from 15 residues. The CDR3 loop reads CASPGTGDSTDTQYF. CDR3 sequence (DNA): TGTGCCAGCCCGGGGACAGGGGATAGCACAGATACGCAGTATTTT.

Ten or more counts support this clonotype. The chain joins TRBV20-1 to TRBJ2-7, with 11 bases that match TRBD2. The germline CDR1 and CDR2 sequences are DFQATT and SNEGSKA (reference sequence). The CDR3 totals 15 residues. V shed 0 bases and J 7 bases; nucleotides not matched to a gene: 8. CDR3 in DNA: TGCAGTGCTAGAGATGGAACTAGCGGGAGTCGTGAGCAGTACTTC. This encodes CSARDGTSGSREQYF.

This clonotype was seen only a few times. V is TRBV6-6 and J is TRBJ2-5; no clear D gene. Trimming stripped 4 bases from V and 5 bases from J, with 5 bases between. Germline V gene lookup returns CDR1 MNHNY and CDR2 SVGAGI (reference sequence). The CDR3 runs 11 residues. CDR3 nucleotides: TGTGCCAGCAGTTGGTCGGAGACCCAGTACTTC. Residues: CASSWSETQYF.

The rearrangement links TRBV20-1 to TRBJ1-2; the match to TRBD1 covers 9 bases. With 7 bases clipped from V and 2 bases from J, the junction kept 5 bases outside the gene matches. The CDR3 totals 13 residues. Germline V gives CDR1 DFQATT, CDR2 SNEGSKA (reference sequence). The CDR3 loop is CSDNRGLNYGYTF. The CDR3 DNA reads as TGCAGTGATAACAGGGGGCTGAACTATGGCTACACCTTC.

CDR3 nucleotide sequence: TGTGCCAGCGAGAGCTCCTACAATGAGCAGTTCTTC. Translated, it gives CASESSYNEQFF. V gene TRBV6-6 combines with J gene TRBJ2-1; D unclear. Per germline, CDR1 MNHNY and CDR2 SVGAGI (reference sequence). Trimming pared 8 bases from V and 0 bases from J, leaving 5 bases between. The CDR3 contains 12 residues.

A remark on this clonotype: A much larger clone sits a single nucleotide away, making a read error possible. This rearrangement joins TRBV12-3 or TRBV12-4 to TRBJ2-6; no clear D gene. CDR3 length: 15 residues. The CDR3 sequence: CASSELNSWANVLTF. In nucleotides, the CDR3 is TGTGCCAGCAGTGAACTTAACTCTTGGGCCAACGTCCTGACTTTC.

In this sample, this clonotype turned up a few times. J is TRBJ1-2 and V is TRBV6-5; D unclear. The V gene lost 2 bases and the J gene lost 5 bases, with 15 bases spanning the gap. Germline V lookup: CDR1 MNHEY, CDR2 SVGAGI. The CDR3 sequence is 15 residues long. As DNA, the CDR3 is TGTGCCAGCAGTTACCACCCACAGTTGGGATATGGCTACACCTTC. It is translated as CASSYHPQLGYGYTF.

The sample holds a few counts of this clonotype. The CDR3 sequence: CASSFRLAYEQYF. The CDR3 region has the DNA TGTGCCAGCAGTTTCCGACTAGCCTACGAGCAGTACTTC. The chain employs TRBV28 and TRBJ2-7; a possible D gene is TRBD2 (6 bases). The CDR3 sequence is 13 residues long. Germline CDR1 MDHEN, CDR2 SYDVKM. V lost 3 bases and J lost 2, with 8 bases in between.

This clonotype was seen a handful of times. The chain carries TRBV20-1 and TRBJ2-7; TRBD2 might be the D (6 bases). Germline CDR1 reads DFQATT; CDR2 reads SNEGSKA (reference sequence). The CDR3 has 14 amino acids. V was shortened by 7 bases and J by 2 bases, with 18 bases between the two germline ends. The CDR3, as DNA: TGCAGTGTCCCCCAAGCGGAGGGGACCTACGAGCAGTACTTC. Its protein is CSVPQAEGTYEQYF.

This clonotype was recorded at least ten times. The chain has TRBV20-1 and TRBJ2-1; 7 bases map to TRBD2. The CDR3 runs 13 residues. J lost 4 bases, V lost 1 base, and 1 base had no gene match. CDR1 is DFQATT and CDR2 is SNEGSKA in the germline V gene (reference sequence). Here the CDR3 reads CSARGLAYNEQFF. The DNA for the CDR3 is TGCAGTGCTAGAGGACTAGCTTACAATGAGCAGTTCTTC.

Ten or more counts support this clonotype. V is TRBV14 and J is TRBJ2-7; D possibly corresponds to TRBD2 (5 bases). This CDR3 comprises 11 residues. The V and J ends lost 11 bases and 9 bases respectively, with 17 bases between them. Germline values: CDR1 SGHDN, CDR2 FVKESK. The CDR3 loop is CAGGRISPQYF. CDR3 DNA: TGTGCCGGCGGGCGGATCTCGCCGCAGTACTTC.

The V call is TRBV7-2, the J call TRBJ2-3; 12 bases fit TRBD1. Germline CDR1 and CDR2: SGHTA and FQGNSA. Germline trimming cut 5 bases from V and 4 bases from J; bases unmatched to any gene: 4. CDR3 length equals 15 residues. CDR3 loop: CASSGDRGRADTQYF. CDR3 coding DNA: TGTGCCAGCAGCGGGGACAGGGGGCGAGCAGATACGCAGTATTTT.

The chain employs TRBV5-1 and TRBJ2-3; weak D call: TRBD2 (5 bases). The CDR3 covers 18 residues. The germline V gene encodes CDR1 SGHRS and CDR2 YFSETQ. Trimming shortened V by 1 base and J by 0 bases, and 18 bases separated the two germline ends. Written as DNA, the CDR3 is TGCGCCAGCAGCTTGTCAGCGGAGGCCCCCTTGAGCACAGATACGCAGTATTTT. Translating it yields CASSLSAEAPLSTDTQYF.

This clonotype was seen ten or more times. The rearrangement joins TRBV12-3 or TRBV12-4 to TRBJ2-7; 7 bases map to TRBD2. V gave up 1 base and J gave up 3 bases; unmatched junction bases: 3. The CDR3 contains 14 residues. The CDR3 region is CASSLGLALYEQYF. CDR3 sequence (DNA): TGTGCCAGCAGTTTAGGACTAGCCCTCTACGAGCAGTACTTC.

This clonotype was seen at least ten times. The V gene is TRBV20-1, the J gene TRBJ2-3; either TRBD1 or TRBD2 may supply D (6 bases each). From germline, CDR1 is DFQATT and CDR2 SNEGSKA (reference sequence). V lost 3 bases and J 8 bases, leaving 27 bases between the germline ends. This CDR3 spans 17 amino acids. The CDR3 DNA sequence: TGCAGTGCTAGCGGGAATGAGTTACAGAGGTGGGGGGCTACGCAGTATTTT. It codes for CSASGNELQRWGATQYF.

The V call is TRBV4-3, the J call TRBJ2-3; D possibly corresponds to TRBD2 (6 bases). V was trimmed by 1 base and J by 0 bases, leaving 23 bases between them. This CDR3 is built from 20 residues. Germline CDR1 LGHNA, CDR2 YSLEER. The CDR3 is CASSQGSGLAAGPSTDTQYF. In nucleotides, the CDR3 is TGCGCCAGCAGCCAAGGAAGCGGATTAGCGGCGGGACCTAGCACAGATACGCAGTATTTT.

There are a few counts of this clonotype. The CDR3 loop is CASSLDGGNEQYF. The DNA for the CDR3 is TGCGCCAGCAGCTTGGACGGGGGGAACGAGCAGTACTTC. This chain joins TRBV5-1 and TRBJ2-7; 7 nucleotides align to TRBD2. The CDR3 loop spans 13 amino acids. The germline CDR1 and CDR2 sequences are SGHRS and YFSETQ. With 0 bases clipped from V and 5 bases from J, the junction kept 2 bases outside the gene matches.

The genes are TRBV5-1 and TRBJ2-3, with a tentative D call TRBD2 (5 bases). V was pared by 1 base and J by 4 bases, with 10 bases between. Germline values: CDR1 SGHRS, CDR2 YFSETQ. The CDR3 extends over 14 amino acids. The CDR3 bases are TGCGCCAGCAGCTTGTTTTTCGGGGCAGATACGCAGTATTTT. Amino acid sequence: CASSLFFGADTQYF.

This clonotype was found a few times. This chain links TRBV6-2 or TRBV6-3 with TRBJ2-3; D is possibly TRBD2 (5 bases). The germline CDR1 and CDR2 sequences are MNHEY and SVGEGT. This CDR3 contains 12 residues. V was shortened by 11 bases and J by 6 bases, with 15 bases between the two germline ends. The CDR3 region has the DNA TGTGCCTGTGAGGGTTACACCGATACGCAGTATTTT. It translates to CACEGYTDTQYF.

This clonotype was detected ten times or more. At one of its ends the junction is not consistent with the germline gene, which may arise from a read error. The rearrangement links TRBV4-3 to TRBJ2-7, with a weak D call TRBD2 (6 bases). Per germline, CDR1 LGHNA and CDR2 YSLEER. The CDR3 length is 15 residues. CDR3 loop: CASSNGGRISHEQYF. CDR3 sequence (DNA): TGCGCCAGCAGCAACGGGGGACGGATCTCCCACGAGCAGTACTTC.

Worth noting for this clonotype: At one boundary the junction diverges from the germline segment, which might be a read error. The rearrangement uses TRBV6-1 and TRBJ2-5, with D unclear. This CDR3 comprises 16 residues. Germline V CDR1 and CDR2: MNHNS, SASEGT. CDR3 sequence reads: CASGLAEQRTQETKYF. CDR3 bases: TGTGCCAGCGGGCTCGCAGAACAGAGAACCCAAGAGACCAAGTACTTC.

This clonotype was observed a handful of times. V gene TRBV30 combines with J gene TRBJ2-4; no clear D gene. The CDR3 length is 12 residues. Per the germline V gene, CDR1 is GTSNPN and CDR2 is SVGIG (reference sequence). Trimming removed 1 base at V and 8 bases at J, with 9 bases between. CDR3 sequence: CAWSGGEDIQYF. The CDR3 DNA reads TGTGCCTGGAGTGGCGGTGAAGACATTCAGTACTTC. Using reference TRBV30 and TRBJ2-4 for the parts outside the CDR3, the full variable domain is SQTIHQWPATLVQPVGSPLSLECTVEGTSNPNLYWYRQAAGRGLQLLFYSVGIGQISSEVPQNLSASRPQDRQFILSSKKLLLSDSGFYLCAWSGGEDIQYFGAGTRLSVL.

This clonotype came up many times. The chain recombines TRBV7-2 with TRBJ2-7; no clear D. In germline, CDR1 is SGHTA, CDR2 FQGNSA. V lost 1 base to trimming and J lost 0 bases, with 10 bases between them. This CDR3 spans 15 amino acids. The CDR3 DNA is TGTGCCAGCAGCTTAGGGTTGTTGGCCTCCTACGAGCAGTACTTC. Translated: CASSLGLLASYEQYF.

This clonotype appeared a few times. The chain combines TRBV7-2 with TRBJ2-4; D is undetermined. Trimming cost V 1 base and J 5 bases, with 6 bases left between them. Germline CDR1 is SGHTA and CDR2 is FQGNSA. This CDR3 region has 13 residues. This CDR3 reads CASSLVGENIQYF. CDR3 DNA: TGTGCCAGCAGCTTAGTTGGGGAAAACATTCAGTACTTC.

This clonotype was recorded many times. This chain uses TRBV12-3 or TRBV12-4 with TRBJ1-2; D perhaps matches TRBD1 (6 bases). V lost 3 bases and J lost 4, with 9 bases in between. The length of the CDR3 is 13 residues. The CDR3 spells CASSLGGLYGYTF. CDR3 DNA: TGTGCCAGCAGTTTGGGGGGCCTCTATGGCTACACCTTC.